A single sample is the source of the 9 T cell receptor beta chains below, sequenced in a study of shared T cell receptors in the human thymus. The table came from immunoSEQ multiplex PCR; TCRdb's copy has only in-frame clones and leaves some out. The data hold hundreds of thousands of clones, with 95% observed a single time. Input material: thymocytes. All receptors derive from a human donor.

This chain joins TRBV28 and TRBJ1-3, with D uncertain. The CDR3 extends over 14 amino acids. Trimming shortened V by 3 bases and J by 0 bases, and 6 bases separated the two germline ends. Germline assignment: CDR1 MDHEN and CDR2 SYDVKM. The CDR3 nucleotides are TGTGCCAGCAGTTTTTTAAACTCTGGAAACACCATATATTTT. Protein product: CASSFLNSGNTIYF.

This sequence joins TRBV7-8 and TRBJ2-7; D unresolved. Trimming removed 5 bases at V and 2 bases at J, with 7 bases between. The CDR3 has 12 amino acids. Germline V gene data show CDR1 as SGHVS and CDR2 as FQNEAQ. CDR3 region: CASSHDPYEQYF. The CDR3 DNA is TGTGCCAGCAGCCATGACCCCTACGAGCAGTACTTC.

This rearrangement joins TRBV27 to TRBJ2-7; TRBD2 aligns across 8 bases. There are 16 residues in the CDR3. After removal of 2 bases from V and 6 bases from J, the junction contained 12 bases not matched to a gene. Germline V gene sequence: CDR1 MNHEY, CDR2 SMNVEV (reference sequence). Here the CDR3 reads CASSLLLASGYGEQYF. In DNA form, the CDR3 reads TGTGCCAGCAGTTTACTACTCGCTAGCGGGTACGGCGAGCAGTACTTC.

This chain uses TRBV25-1 with TRBJ2-3; 7 bases are a match to TRBD2. The junction had 12 bases not matched to a gene; V was cut back by 7 bases and J by 2 bases. This CDR3 is built from 16 residues. The germline V gene has CDR1 MGHDK and CDR2 SYGVNS. The chain's CDR3 is CASTPPRLAATDTQYF. For the CDR3, the DNA is TGTGCCAGCACCCCGCCGCGGCTAGCGGCCACAGATACGCAGTATTTT.

The rearrangement joins TRBV4-1 to TRBJ2-7; maybe TRBD2 (6 bases). The germline gives CDR1 MGHRA, CDR2 YSYEKL. The CDR3 is made up of 19 amino acids. Trimming shortened V by 0 bases and J by 3 bases, and 24 bases separated the two germline ends. In DNA form, the CDR3 reads TGCGCCAGCAGCCAAGACTTTGGAGGGATCACCCTCAAGCTCTACGAGCAGTACTTC. Its protein product is CASSQDFGGITLKLYEQYF.

J is TRBJ1-6 and V is TRBV27; TRBD1 might be the D (5 bases). Trimming shortened V by 7 bases and J by 8 bases, and 15 bases separated the two germline ends. This CDR3 region has 14 residues. Germline V CDR1 and CDR2: MNHEY, SMNVEV (reference sequence). CDR3 residues: CASIIPRVYSPLHF. The DNA for the CDR3 is TGTGCCAGCATTATTCCCAGGGTTTATTCACCCCTCCACTTT.

The gene calls are TRBV2 and TRBJ1-1; D perhaps matches TRBD1 (6 bases). This CDR3 contains 13 residues. CDR1 SNHLY and CDR2 FYNNEI come from the germline V gene. Trimming pared 6 bases from V and 1 base from J, leaving 9 bases between. The DNA of the CDR3 is TGTGCCAGCAGGGGGGGCGAGAACACTGAAGCTTTCTTT. Protein sequence: CASRGGENTEAFF.

This clone has only one observation. The CDR3 protein is CASSEKQGRFGELFF. For the CDR3, the DNA is TGTGCCAGCAGTGAAAAGCAGGGCCGGTTCGGGGAGCTGTTTTTT. The genes are TRBV6-1 and TRBJ2-2; D may be TRBD1 (5 bases). The CDR3 has 15 residues. Germline V gene lookup returns CDR1 MNHNS and CDR2 SASEGT. With 2 bases removed from V and 7 bases from J, the gap between germline ends came to 14 bases.

This CDR3 is CASLRDPLDEQYF. CDR3 coding DNA: TGTGCCAGCCTCCGGGACCCTCTCGACGAGCAGTACTTC. The rearrangement joins TRBV6-1 to TRBJ2-7; D possibly uses TRBD1 or TRBD2 (5 bases each). This CDR3 contains 13 residues. V was cut by 8 bases and J by 5 bases, with 16 bases left in between. The germline CDR1 and CDR2 sequences are MNHNS and SASEGT.